This T cell receptor (beta chain) was obtained from a study of T cells in Graves' hyperthyroidism and ophthalmopathy. Uncontrolled infections, other autoimmune diseases, pregnancy or lactation led to exclusion of patients. The authors obtained PBMCs from more than 8 ml of fresh peripheral blood. With respect to this clonotype: Its cognate antigen is unknown. The CDR3 carries no conserved terminal phenylalanine or tryptophan, so it likely arises from a read error.

Template material for amplifying TCR beta CDR3 regions consisted of RNA transcripts. HTBI primers were employed in a first-round RT-PCR of the TCR CDR3. One entry per CDR3 protein, called by TCRdb with MiXCR from the multiplex PCR reads. This sample has fewer than 400,000 distinct CDR3 sequences, with 20% to 25% found just once. The study, taken as a whole, reports: Most clonotypes expanded in thyroid above 0.001 were likewise present in blood. A model using 13 V-J features told ophthalmopathy apart from stable hyperthyroidism.

With 5 bases removed from V and 6 bases from J, the gap between germline ends came to 13 bases. The CDR3 is 13 residues long. The TCR sequence derives from a man aged 45-65 years with Graves' hyperthyroidism. Input material: blood. The V gene is TRBV12-3 or TRBV12-4, the J gene TRBJ2-5, with D perhaps matching TRBD2 (5 bases). This CDR3 is CASSPGLGQTQYS. CDR3 coding DNA: TGTGCCAGCAGTCCCGGACTTGGACAGACCCAGTACTCC.